This entry features one TCR beta chain sequence. One entry per CDR3 protein, called by TCRdb with MiXCR from the 5' RACE reads. The profile shows under 300,000 distinct CDR3 sequences, 9.5% to 12% of them singletons. These data originate in a study of CD8 T cells in ankylosing spondylitis. The length of the CDR3 is 16 residues. Per the germline V gene, CDR1 is SGHRS and CDR2 is YFSETQ. The trim removed 1 base at V and 3 bases at J, leaving 8 bases unmatched. This receptor was taken from a male donor with ankylosing spondylitis or in good health (not recorded which). The sample was blood, either unsorted or a sorted T cell fraction (not recorded which). This chain uses TRBV5-1 with TRBJ2-5; TRBD1 agrees at 8 bases. CDR3 DNA sequence: TGCGCCAGCAGCTTGTCCGGACAGGGAGGCGAAGAGACCCAGTACTTC. It encodes CASSLSGQGGEETQYF.